The 5 T cell receptor beta chains listed next were all sequenced from one sample in a study of blood T cell repertoires in COVID-19. Assay used: immunoSEQ multiplex PCR; TCRdb lists only in-frame clones, some missing. Of 150,000 to 200,000 clones in the sample, roughly 79% were seen once. Sequencing input: peripheral blood. Source of these receptors: a woman of 80 years or more with COVID-19, enrolled during active disease.

The rearrangement uses TRBV4-3 and TRBJ1-6; tentative D call: TRBD1 (5 bases). Germline assignment: CDR1 LGHNA and CDR2 YSLEER. V was cut by 6 bases and J by 2 bases, with 11 bases left in between. The CDR3 extends over 15 amino acids. The CDR3 reads CASSPQGAYNSPLHF. The DNA for the CDR3 is TGCGCCAGCAGTCCGCAGGGTGCCTATAATTCACCCCTCCACTTT.

This CDR3 is CASKSGQGFHNEQFF. The CDR3 DNA sequence: TGTGCCAGCAAGAGCGGACAGGGTTTTCACAATGAGCAGTTCTTC. The V and J genes are TRBV28 and TRBJ2-1; 8 nucleotides align to TRBD1. V was pared by 7 bases and J by 5 bases, with 10 bases of the junction left unmatched. The CDR3 runs 15 residues. Germline values: CDR1 MDHEN, CDR2 SYDVKM.

J is TRBJ2-5 and V is TRBV6-1; possible D gene TRBD1, 6 bases. Trimming took off 3 bases at V and 2 bases at J, with 16 bases between the two ends. This CDR3 comprises 16 residues. Germline V gene data show CDR1 as MNHNS and CDR2 as SASEGT. The CDR3 protein is CASSDRRGWGQETQYF. CDR3 coding DNA: TGTGCCAGCAGTGATAGAAGGGGGTGGGGTCAAGAGACCCAGTACTTC.

This chain joins TRBV21-1 and TRBJ2-7; the table's TRBD2 call for D was not verified on the DNA. TRBV21-1 is an annotated pseudogene. There are 13 residues in the CDR3. The CDR3 coding sequence is TGTGCCAGCCTTCAGACTACCACCTACGAGCAGTACTTC. Translation: CASLQTTTYEQYF.

This clone was recorded a few times. V usage is TRBV2 and J usage is TRBJ1-1; 8 nucleotides line up with TRBD1. CDR3 length: 15 residues. V lost 3 bases, J lost 0 bases, and 3 bases stayed unmatched. Germline V gene lookup returns CDR1 SNHLY and CDR2 FYNNEI. CDR3 bases: TGTGCCAGCAGTGAGCAGACAGGGGTGAACACTGAAGCTTTCTTT. Translating gives CASSEQTGVNTEAFF. Full variable domain (rest looked up from reference TRBV2 and TRBJ1-1): EPEVTQTPSHQVTQMGQEVILRCVPISNHLYFYWYRQILGQKVEFLVSFYNNEISEKSEIFDDQFSVERPDGSNFTLKIRSTKLEDSAMYFCASSEQTGVNTEAFFGQGTRLTVV.